Shown below are 18 T cell receptor beta chains from a single sample sequenced in a study of cytomegalovirus exposure and HLA in healthy donors. PCR involved 60 Vbeta and 13 Jbeta primers. Profiling relied on immunoSEQ multiplex PCR, and the TCRdb table lists in-frame clones only, not all of them. This sample yields 150,000 to 190,000 clones, of which about three quarters are seen a single time; approximately 1.4% belongs to the top ten. The sample consisted of PBMCs. These receptors came from a young man in good health and CMV-seronegative.

The rearrangement uses TRBV7-6 and TRBJ2-7, with D possibly being TRBD2 (5 bases). V was cut by 6 bases and J by 1 base, with 10 bases left in between. This CDR3 is built from 13 residues. Germline CDR1 and CDR2: SGHVS and FNYEAQ. In DNA form, the CDR3 reads TGTGCCAGCAGAGTCAAGCGGTCCTACGAGCAGTACTTC. Encoded protein: CASRVKRSYEQYF.

With respect to this clone: Compared with germline, one end of the junction differs, possibly owing to a read error. The rearrangement uses TRBV7-9 and TRBJ2-7, with 7 bases identical to TRBD2. Germline V gene sequence: CDR1 SEHNR, CDR2 FQNEAQ (reference sequence). CDR3 size: 16 residues. The CDR3 here is CSSSWGGTPLWDEQYF. The DNA of the CDR3 is TGTTCCAGCAGCTGGGGGGGGACTCCCCTATGGGACGAGCAGTACTTC.

This clone has more than one count but fewer than ten. J is TRBJ2-2 and V is TRBV27; the D is unclear. CDR1 is MNHEY, CDR2 SMNVEV, per germline (reference sequence). V gave up 2 bases and J gave up 6 bases, with 10 bases separating them. The CDR3 totals 14 residues. CDR3 amino acids: CASSLKSVAGELFF. The DNA of the CDR3 is TGTGCCAGCAGTTTAAAGAGCGTGGCCGGGGAGCTGTTTTTT.

This clone turned up a few times. The rearrangement uses TRBV30 and TRBJ2-3; a weak D match, TRBD2 (6 bases). The germline V gene encodes CDR1 GTSNPN and CDR2 SVGIG (reference sequence). This CDR3 is 16 amino acids long. V shed 2 bases and J shed 5 bases, with 20 bases lying between them. The CDR3 spells CAWSPPAVADRDTQYF. The CDR3 nucleotides read TGTGCCTGGAGTCCCCCGGCAGTAGCGGACCGAGATACGCAGTATTTT.

This rearrangement joins TRBV2 to TRBJ2-5, with D perhaps TRBD2 (5 bases). V was clipped by 3 bases and J by 7 bases, with 12 bases between them. Germline V CDR1 and CDR2: SNHLY, FYNNEI. This CDR3 contains 13 residues. Here the CDR3 DNA reads TGTGCCAGCAGTGAGACCCAACGGGGGACCCAGTACTTC. Translation gives CASSETQRGTQYF.

The chain uses TRBV18 and TRBJ1-2, with TRBD1 as a possible D gene (5 bases). Looked up from germline, CDR1 is KGHSH and CDR2 is LQKENI. The length of the CDR3 is 14 residues. Trimming shortened V by 0 bases and J by 7 bases, and 12 bases separated the two germline ends. CDR3 nucleotide sequence: TGTGCCAGCTCACCACCTCTCGACCAGGGTGGCTACACCTTC. Translated, it gives CASSPPLDQGGYTF.

This clone was counted only a few times. V gene TRBV9 combines with J gene TRBJ2-1, with a tentative D call TRBD1 (5 bases). The CDR3 contains 16 residues. Germline CDR1 SGDLS, CDR2 YYNGEE. V lost 0 bases, J lost 2 bases, and 12 bases lay in between. CDR3 nucleotide sequence: TGTGCCAGCAGCGTAGGGGGCGGTTATCCCTACAATGAGCAGTTCTTC. It translates to CASSVGGGYPYNEQFF.

This chain connects TRBV19 to TRBJ2-1, with 12 nucleotides matching TRBD2. The J segment lost 3 bases and the V segment lost 7 bases, leaving 13 bases of the junction unmatched. Per germline, CDR1 LNHDA and CDR2 SQIVND (reference sequence). The CDR3 is 18 residues long. This chain's CDR3 is CASTGETSGRRDYNEQFF. The CDR3, as DNA: TGTGCCAGTACCGGGGAAACTAGCGGGAGGCGGGACTACAATGAGCAGTTCTTC.

V and J are TRBV6-6 and TRBJ2-5; the match to TRBD2 covers 8 bases. Trimming at V came to 4 bases and at J to 5 bases, leaving 3 bases not matched to a gene. In germline, CDR1 is MNHNY, CDR2 SVGAGI (reference sequence). CDR3 length: 13 amino acids. CDR3 sequence (DNA): TGTGCCAGCAGTTTCGGGGGGGGCGAGACCCAGTACTTC. It encodes CASSFGGGETQYF.

The rearrangement links TRBV4-2 to TRBJ2-5; 7 bases fit TRBD1. Germline V gene sequence: CDR1 LGHNA, CDR2 YNFKEQ. Unmatched junction bases numbered 6, after V lost 1 base and J lost 10 bases. CDR3 size: 13 residues. For the CDR3, the DNA is TGTGCCAGCAGCCAAGGAGTAGGGGGCGGCCAGTACTTC. Protein product: CASSQGVGGGQYF.

The J gene is TRBJ1-2, the V gene TRBV6-1, with a possible D match to TRBD1 (5 bases). This CDR3 has 14 amino acids. V lost 1 base and J lost 4, with 10 bases in between. Per germline, CDR1 MNHNS and CDR2 SASEGT. The CDR3 protein is CASSEGTGVYGYTF. The CDR3 coding sequence is TGTGCCAGCAGTGAAGGCACAGGAGTCTATGGCTACACCTTC.

This sequence joins TRBV27 and TRBJ2-7, with D unresolved. Trimming shortened V by 4 bases and J by 0 bases, and 7 bases separated the two germline ends. CDR3 size: 13 residues. Germline lookup yields CDR1 MNHEY and CDR2 SMNVEV (reference sequence). The CDR3 loop is CASSSSGSYEQYF. CDR3 DNA: TGTGCCAGCAGTTCCTCCGGCTCCTACGAGCAGTACTTC.

The V and J genes are TRBV6-6 and TRBJ2-7; TRBD2 aligns across 7 bases. The ends lost 6 bases at V and 1 base at J; junction bases unmatched: 9. Germline values: CDR1 MNHNY, CDR2 SVGAGI (reference sequence). This CDR3 has 15 residues. CDR3 protein: CASSNQGGESYEQYF. For the CDR3, the DNA is TGTGCCAGCAGCAACCAGGGAGGGGAGTCCTACGAGCAGTACTTC.

This chain joins TRBV18 and TRBJ2-7, with D possibly matching TRBD1 (6 bases). The germline V gene encodes CDR1 KGHSH and CDR2 LQKENI. V lost 1 base and J 0 bases, leaving 13 bases between the germline ends. The CDR3 consists of 16 residues. The CDR3 DNA is TGTGCCAGCTCACCACGGGAAGGGGGAAGCTCCTACGAGCAGTACTTC. This translates into CASSPREGGSSYEQYF.

The gene calls are TRBV11-2 and TRBJ1-4, with D possibly matching TRBD1 (5 bases). The CDR3 totals 13 residues. Trimming pared 5 bases from V and 7 bases from J, leaving 11 bases between. Germline V gene data show CDR1 as SGHAT and CDR2 as FQNNGV. CDR3 bases: TGTGCCAGCAGCCCGCAGGGAAGTGAAAAACTGTTTTTT. As protein: CASSPQGSEKLFF.

The rearrangement links TRBV7-8 to TRBJ2-1, with no clear D. The V end was cut by 5 bases, the J end by 5 bases, with 4 bases between. Germline loops: CDR1 SGHVS, CDR2 FQNEAQ. The CDR3 has 11 amino acids. In DNA, the CDR3 is TGTGCCAGCAGCCCTGACAATGAGCAGTTCTTC. It encodes CASSPDNEQFF.

This sequence joins TRBV11-3 and TRBJ2-5; D might be TRBD2 (5 bases). This CDR3 is built from 13 residues. The germline V gene encodes CDR1 SGHNT and CDR2 YENEEA. The V end lost 3 bases, the J end lost 5 bases, and 10 bases lay between the germline ends. CDR3 coding DNA: TGTGCCAGCAGCTTTCGCCGAGGGGAGACCCAGTACTTC. This sequence encodes CASSFRRGETQYF.

This clone was seen more than once but under ten times. This chain links TRBV5-4 with TRBJ2-2; 9 bases map to TRBD1. V lost 3 bases, J lost 3 bases, and 0 bases stayed unmatched. This CDR3 spans 14 amino acids. Germline V gene sequence: CDR1 SGHNT, CDR2 YYREEE (reference sequence). CDR3 in amino acids: CASSYRGHTGELFF. The DNA for the CDR3 is TGTGCCAGCAGCTACAGGGGGCACACCGGGGAGCTGTTTTTT.